This T cell receptor beta chain was sequenced during a study of T cells in women clearing cervical HPV infection. Regarding the study as a whole: Cases and controls were distinguished at AUC roughly 0.83 by richness and V genes. TRBV6-7 relative abundance averaged 0.11% in cases and approximately 0.15% in controls. Timing of associations relative to infection is unclear; T-cell subsets were not isolated.

Assay used: immunoSEQ multiplex PCR; TCRdb lists only in-frame clones, some missing. This sample's table reports roughly 30,000 clones. Note on this clone: Its cognate antigen is unknown. Sequence at one end of the junction differs from germline and may be a read error. Sequencing ends 3 residues short of the CDR3 end; the germline J gene provides the rest. Other nucleotide sequences from this sample produce the same CDR3.

CDR3 length: 16 amino acids. Germline CDR1 reads SGHVS; CDR2 reads FNYEAQ. Sequenced sample: blood buffy coat. This sequence originates from a woman between 18 and 75 years old with a cervical HPV16 infection that either progressed to CIN3+ or cleared (not recorded which). The chain employs TRBV7-6 and TRBJ1-3; no firm D call. The CDR3 loop is CASSLARAETGNTIYF. The part of the CDR3 DNA that was read is TGTGCCAGCAGCTTAGCGAGGGCAGAAACTGGAAACACA.